This is a list of T cell receptor beta chains from one sample in a study of blood T cells in healthy people across ages. TCRdb ran MiXCR on the 5' RACE reads and lists one entry per CDR3 protein. The sample yields under 850,000 distinct CDR3 sequences, approximately 35% seen once. What was sequenced was blood. These receptors all stem from a man aged 18 to 29 in good health. Each CDR3 is given with its conserved first and last residue. The D gene is left open where the match is weak.

-,TRBV14,CASSPQESSGANVLTF
-,TRBV20-1,CSARELGAINQPQHF
-,TRBV4-2,CASSQERNPAYNEQYF
-,TRBV7-2,CASYPGQTTFYRGYF
-,TRBV7-2,CASSPDGRQTQYF
TRBD2,TRBV20-1,CSAPTSGGGEQYF
-,TRBV6-5,CASSSNGGWGETQYF
TRBD2,TRBV7-9,CASSLEASGGDEQYF
-,TRBV7-8,CASSLDGLGNTQYF
-,TRBV5-4,CASSDNGGSYNSPLHF
-,TRBV7-2,CASSLPSLHTQYF
-,TRBV5-6,CASTVGRAYNEQFF
TRBD1,TRBV7-9,CASSFTGTGRIPTDTQYF
TRBD1,TRBV7-9,CASSSPSTGYYEQYF
TRBD1,TRBV11-1,CASSPRDRYSYNEQFF
TRBD2,TRBV12-3/TRBV12-4,CASSPRGSGLAGIYNEQFF
-,TRBV6-5,CASSYSSSGLSSYNEQFF
-,TRBV7-2,CASSLLYSSSTDTQYF
-,TRBV6-5,CASSPNEGTGANVLTF
TRBD1,TRBV7-2,CASSNRDRPNSPLHF